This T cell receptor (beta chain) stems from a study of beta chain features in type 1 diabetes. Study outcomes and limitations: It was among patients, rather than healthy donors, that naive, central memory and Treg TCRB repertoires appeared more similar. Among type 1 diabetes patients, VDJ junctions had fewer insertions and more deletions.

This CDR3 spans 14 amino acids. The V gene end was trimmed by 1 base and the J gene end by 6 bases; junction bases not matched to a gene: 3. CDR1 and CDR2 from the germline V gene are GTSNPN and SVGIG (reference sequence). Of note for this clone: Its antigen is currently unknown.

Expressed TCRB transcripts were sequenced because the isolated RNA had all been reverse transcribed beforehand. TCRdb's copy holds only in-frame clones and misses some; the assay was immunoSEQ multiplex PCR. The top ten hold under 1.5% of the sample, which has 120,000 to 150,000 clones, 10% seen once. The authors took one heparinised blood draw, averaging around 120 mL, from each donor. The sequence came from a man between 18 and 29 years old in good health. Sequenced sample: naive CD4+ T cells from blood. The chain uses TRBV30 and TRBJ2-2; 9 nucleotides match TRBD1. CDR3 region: CAWSETGGAGELFF. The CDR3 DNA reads TGTGCCTGGAGTGAGACAGGGGGGGCCGGGGAGCTGTTTTTT.